This paragraph covers one T cell receptor beta chain sequence. Antigen unknown. TCRdb re-called the RACE reads through MiXCR, storing one row per CDR3 protein. The sample has about 380,000 distinct CDR3 sequences, approximately 5.1% seen once; the top ten hold 2.6%. The time point here: pre-sensitization, week 0. Described treatment: therapeutic diphenylcyclopropenone sensitization with weekly scalp DPC. Researchers sampled blood before each patch test went on. This specimen comes from a study of human T cells and chemical hapten exposure. As for the study in general: Doses of diphenylcyclopropenone went to the patients' scalps weekly throughout the roughly 22-week study. Diagnoses of alopecia areata, totalis or universalis occurred in mostly female patients. Study outcomes and limitations: All donors were alopecia patients, so their immunity may differ from that of healthy people.

Germline trimming cut 3 bases from V and 9 bases from J; bases unmatched to any gene: 7. The germline V gene encodes CDR1 SGHVS and CDR2 FQNEAQ. The CDR3 contains 15 residues. This TCR derives from a woman in her forties or fifties with alopecia areata. Some clones in this sample may be carry-over from other donors' samples. This rearrangement joins TRBV7-8 to TRBJ2-1; 11 bases map to TRBD2. The specimen was whole blood, collected in connection with sensitization to the hapten diphenylcyclopropenone (DPC). DNA for the CDR3: TGTGCCAGCAGCTTTAGCGGGGGGGGGATTATTGAGCAGTTCTTC. It is translated as CASSFSGGGIIEQFF.